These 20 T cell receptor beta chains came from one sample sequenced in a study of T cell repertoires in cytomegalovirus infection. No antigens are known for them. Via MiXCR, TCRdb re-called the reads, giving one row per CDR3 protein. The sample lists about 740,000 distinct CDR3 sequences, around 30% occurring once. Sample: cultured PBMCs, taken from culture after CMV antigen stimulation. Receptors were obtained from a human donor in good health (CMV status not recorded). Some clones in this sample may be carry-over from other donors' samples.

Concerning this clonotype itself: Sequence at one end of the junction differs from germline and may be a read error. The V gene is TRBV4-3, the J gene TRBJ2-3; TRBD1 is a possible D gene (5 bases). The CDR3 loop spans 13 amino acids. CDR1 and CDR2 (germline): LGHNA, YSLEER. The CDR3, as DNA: TGCGCCAGCAGCCAAGAAAGGGGTAGCTGGAGAGTTTTT. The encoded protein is CASSQERGSWRVF.

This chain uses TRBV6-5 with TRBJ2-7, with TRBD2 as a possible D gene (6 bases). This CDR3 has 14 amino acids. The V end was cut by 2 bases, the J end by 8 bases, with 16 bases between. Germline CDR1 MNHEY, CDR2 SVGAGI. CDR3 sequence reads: CASSYPGDPSQQYF. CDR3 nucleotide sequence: TGTGCCAGCAGTTACCCGGGGGACCCCTCACAGCAGTACTTC.

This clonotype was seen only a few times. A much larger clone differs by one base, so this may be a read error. The CDR3 sequence is CASSFGTSDTQYF. For the CDR3, the DNA is TGTGCCAGCAGCTTCGGTACCTCAGATACGCAGTATTTT. The V gene is TRBV7-2, the J gene TRBJ2-3; D call uncertain. The ends were cut back, 3 bases at V and 4 bases at J, with 8 bases in the middle. CDR3 length: 13 residues. Germline V gives CDR1 SGHTA, CDR2 FQGNSA.

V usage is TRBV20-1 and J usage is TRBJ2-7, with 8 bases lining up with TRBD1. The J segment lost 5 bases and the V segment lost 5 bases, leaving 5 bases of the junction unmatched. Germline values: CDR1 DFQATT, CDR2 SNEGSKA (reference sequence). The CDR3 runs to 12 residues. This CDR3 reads CSAYRGFDEQYF. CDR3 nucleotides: TGCAGTGCTTACAGGGGGTTCGACGAGCAGTACTTC.

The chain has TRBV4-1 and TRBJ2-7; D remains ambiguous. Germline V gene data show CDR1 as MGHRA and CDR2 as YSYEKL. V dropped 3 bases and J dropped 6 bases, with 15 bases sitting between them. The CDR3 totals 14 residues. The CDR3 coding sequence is TGCGCCAGCAGCCAGTCACTGGAGAGTAGCGAGCAGTACTTC. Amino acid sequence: CASSQSLESSEQYF.

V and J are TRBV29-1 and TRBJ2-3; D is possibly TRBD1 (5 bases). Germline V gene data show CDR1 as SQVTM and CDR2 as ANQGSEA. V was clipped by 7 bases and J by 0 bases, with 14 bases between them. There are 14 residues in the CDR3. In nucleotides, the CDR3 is TGCAGCGCCCAGGGCTCACAGAGCACAGATACGCAGTATTTT. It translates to CSAQGSQSTDTQYF.

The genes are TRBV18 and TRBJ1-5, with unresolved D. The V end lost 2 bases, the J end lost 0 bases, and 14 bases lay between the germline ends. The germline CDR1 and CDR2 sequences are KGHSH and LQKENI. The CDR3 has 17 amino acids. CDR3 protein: CASSPTKVQYSNQPQHF. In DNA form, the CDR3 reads TGTGCCAGCTCACCAACCAAGGTCCAGTATAGCAATCAGCCCCAGCATTTT.

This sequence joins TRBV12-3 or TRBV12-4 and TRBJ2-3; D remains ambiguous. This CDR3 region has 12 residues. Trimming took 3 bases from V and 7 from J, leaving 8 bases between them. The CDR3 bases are TGTGCCAGCAGTTTCCGTGCCTATACGCAGTATTTT. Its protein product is CASSFRAYTQYF.

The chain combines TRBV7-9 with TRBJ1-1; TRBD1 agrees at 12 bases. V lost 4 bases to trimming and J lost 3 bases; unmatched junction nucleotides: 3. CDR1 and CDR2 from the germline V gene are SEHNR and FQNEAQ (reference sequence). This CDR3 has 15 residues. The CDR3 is CASSSWDRGHTEAFF. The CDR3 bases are TGTGCCAGCAGCTCTTGGGACAGGGGGCACACTGAAGCTTTCTTT.

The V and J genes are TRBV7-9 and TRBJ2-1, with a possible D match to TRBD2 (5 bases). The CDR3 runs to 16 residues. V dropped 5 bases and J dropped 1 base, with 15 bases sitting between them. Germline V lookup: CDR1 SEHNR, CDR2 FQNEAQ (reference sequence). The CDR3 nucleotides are TGTGCCAGCAGCCCCACCGGGGTCGATTCCTACAATGAGCAGTTCTTC. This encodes CASSPTGVDSYNEQFF.

The DNA for the CDR3 is TGTGCCAGCAGCCTGACAGTAGAGGATGGCTACACCTTC. Its protein product is CASSLTVEDGYTF. The rearrangement uses TRBV3-1 and TRBJ1-2; D possibly corresponds to TRBD1 (5 bases). The CDR3 consists of 13 residues. V was trimmed by 4 bases and J by 6 bases, leaving 12 bases between them. CDR1 is LGHDT and CDR2 is YNNKEL in the germline V gene (reference sequence).

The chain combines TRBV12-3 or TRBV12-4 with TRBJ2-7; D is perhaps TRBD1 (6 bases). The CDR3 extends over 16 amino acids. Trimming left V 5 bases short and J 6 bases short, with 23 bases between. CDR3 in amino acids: CASSKRDTGYKAEQYF. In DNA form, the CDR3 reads TGTGCCAGCAGTAAGAGAGATACAGGGTATAAGGCCGAGCAGTACTTC.

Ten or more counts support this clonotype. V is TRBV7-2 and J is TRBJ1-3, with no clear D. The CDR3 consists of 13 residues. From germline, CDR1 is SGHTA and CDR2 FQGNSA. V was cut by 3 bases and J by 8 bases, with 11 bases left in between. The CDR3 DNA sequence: TGTGCCAGCAGCTTCTCCGGGCGGGACACCATATATTTT. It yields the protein CASSFSGRDTIYF. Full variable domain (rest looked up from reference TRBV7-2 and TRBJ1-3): GAGVSQSPSNKVTEKGKDVELRCDPISGHTALYWYRQSLGQGLEFLIYFQGNSAPDKSGLPSDRFSAERTGGSVSTLTIQRTQQEDSAVYLCASSFSGRDTIYFGEGSWLTVV.

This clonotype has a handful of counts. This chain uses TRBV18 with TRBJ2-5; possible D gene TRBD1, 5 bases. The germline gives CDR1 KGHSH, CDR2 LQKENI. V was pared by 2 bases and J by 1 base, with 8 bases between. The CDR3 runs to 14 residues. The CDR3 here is CASSPATVQETQYF. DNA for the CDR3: TGTGCCAGCTCACCAGCGACAGTCCAAGAGACCCAGTACTTC.

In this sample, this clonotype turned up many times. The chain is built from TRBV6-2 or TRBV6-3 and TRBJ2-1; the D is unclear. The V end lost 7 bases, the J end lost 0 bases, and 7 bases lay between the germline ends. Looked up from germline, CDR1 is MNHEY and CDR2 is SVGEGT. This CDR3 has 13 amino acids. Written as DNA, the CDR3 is TGTGCCAGCACCCTGAGCTCCTACAATGAGCAGTTCTTC. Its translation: CASTLSSYNEQFF.

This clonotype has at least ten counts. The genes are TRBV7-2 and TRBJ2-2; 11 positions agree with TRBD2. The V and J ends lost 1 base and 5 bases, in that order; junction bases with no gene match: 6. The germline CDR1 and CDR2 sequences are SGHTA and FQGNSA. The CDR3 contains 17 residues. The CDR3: CASSLVAGGPRTGELFF. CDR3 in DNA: TGTGCCAGCAGCTTAGTAGCGGGAGGGCCCCGGACCGGGGAGCTGTTTTTT.

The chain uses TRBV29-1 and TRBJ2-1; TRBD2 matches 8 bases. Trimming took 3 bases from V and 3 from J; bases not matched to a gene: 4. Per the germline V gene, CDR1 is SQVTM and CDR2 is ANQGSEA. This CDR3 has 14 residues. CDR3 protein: CSVDRAGGYNEQFF. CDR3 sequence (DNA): TGCAGCGTTGACCGGGCGGGAGGCTACAATGAGCAGTTCTTC.

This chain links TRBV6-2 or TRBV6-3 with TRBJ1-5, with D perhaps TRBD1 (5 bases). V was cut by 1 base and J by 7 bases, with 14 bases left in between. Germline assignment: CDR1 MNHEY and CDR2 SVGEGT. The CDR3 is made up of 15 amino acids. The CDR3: CASSYYEPGGQPQHF. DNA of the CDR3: TGTGCCAGCAGTTACTATGAACCCGGGGGGCAGCCCCAGCATTTT.

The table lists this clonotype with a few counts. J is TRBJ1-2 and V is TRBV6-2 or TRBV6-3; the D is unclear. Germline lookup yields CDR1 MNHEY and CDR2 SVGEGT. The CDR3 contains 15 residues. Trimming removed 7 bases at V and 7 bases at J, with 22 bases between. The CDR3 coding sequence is TGTGCCAGCAATAGTTATAAGGGCGCCAGCGGTGGCTACACCTTC. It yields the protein CASNSYKGASGGYTF.

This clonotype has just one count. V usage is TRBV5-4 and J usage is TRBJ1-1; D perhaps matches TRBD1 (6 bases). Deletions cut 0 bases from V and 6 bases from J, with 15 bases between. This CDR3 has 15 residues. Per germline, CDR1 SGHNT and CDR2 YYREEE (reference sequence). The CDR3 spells CASSLAVRGDAEAFF. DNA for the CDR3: TGTGCCAGCAGCTTGGCGGTTAGGGGGGACGCTGAAGCTTTCTTT.